The sequence of this T cell receptor beta chain was determined in a study of blood T cell repertoires in COVID-19. Study overall: Acute-phase and convalescent COVID-19 samples originated in the United States, Italy and Spain. From T cells, B-cell-depleted T cells, or PBMCs came the material, which was cDNA or gDNA.

This clone is a singleton in its sample. Study processing details: Estimated nucleated cell counts came from reference gene primer amplification. TCRdb's table, derived via immunoSEQ multiplex PCR, lists solely in-frame clones and lacks some. V, J and clone size derive from that table, while D and trimming were established from the DNA sequence. Among tens of thousands of clones listed, roughly 80% were seen once. The sample taken for sequencing was peripheral blood. The sequence derives from a woman aged 55-69 years with acute or convalescent COVID-19.

The CDR3 sequence: CASSGQGTGVAFF. The DNA for the CDR3 is TGTGCCAGCAGTGGACAGGGGACAGGGGTAGCTTTCTTT. This chain uses TRBV2 with TRBJ1-1, with 10 nucleotides matching TRBD1. The CDR3 sequence is 13 residues long. The junction had 6 bases not matched to a gene; V was cut back by 4 bases and J by 10 bases. Germline lookup yields CDR1 SNHLY and CDR2 FYNNEI.